This note documents a single T cell receptor (beta chain) sequence. Antigen: not known. These data originate in a study of shared clonotypes between healthy human individuals. Findings of the study overall: For naive CD4 cells, roughly 4.6% of clonotypes were shared across a few donors. The sampled material consisted only of blood, and tissue repertoires are likely to differ.

V was cut by 2 bases and J by 0 bases, with 20 bases left in between. This CDR3 has 19 amino acids. Germline values: CDR1 WSHSY, CDR2 SAAADI. Naive CD8 cells were CD45RO-negative, positively selected for CCR7, excluding terminally differentiated effector memory CD45RA+ cells. Every subset had its genomic DNA shared out evenly among several immunoSEQ plates. TCRdb's table, derived via immunoSEQ multiplex PCR, lists solely in-frame clones and lacks some. The sample holds around 2,000,000 clones, about 93% seen once. Sample: naive CD8+ T cells from PBMCs. This receptor was obtained from a young man in good health. Some clones in this sample may be carry-over from other donors' samples. This chain uses TRBV10-2 with TRBJ2-1; no reliable D call. The CDR3 region has the DNA TGCGCCAGCAGTGAGAACGGTCCAGACTCAATAAGCTCCTACAATGAGCAGTTCTTC. Its translation: CASSENGPDSISSYNEQFF.